Sequencing of this T cell receptor (beta chain) was carried out in a study of identical twins. TCRdb re-derived calls from the 5' RACE reads in MiXCR, one entry per CDR3 protein. The data contain about 520,000 distinct CDR3 sequences, around 20% of them seen just once; the ten biggest clones take up approximately 0.95%. The CDR3 is 15 residues long. Trimming stripped 3 bases from V and 2 bases from J, with 12 bases between. CDR1 and CDR2 from the germline V gene are SGDLS and YYNGEE. These data were likewise used in another study, on T cells expressing NK-cell markers.

The specimen sequenced was CD4+ T cells sorted from blood. This clonotype originated in a woman aged 18-29 years in good health. The gene calls are TRBV9 and TRBJ2-1; weak D call: TRBD2 (6 bases). The CDR3 is CASSEVAAPYNEQFF. DNA of the CDR3: TGTGCCAGCAGCGAGGTAGCGGCTCCCTACAATGAGCAGTTCTTC.